This entry is about one T cell receptor beta chain. Its antigen remains unknown. The entry originates in a study of shared clonotypes between healthy human individuals. Study outcomes and limitations: Sampling covered nothing but blood. Tissue TCR repertoires likely differ from those found in blood.

CDR3 size: 15 residues. Germline loops: CDR1 SGHDN, CDR2 FVKESK. Trimming removed 2 bases at V and 8 bases at J, with 18 bases between. The assay used deep level. Sequenced by immunoSEQ multiplex PCR; TCRdb stores in-frame clones only, minus some. The data contain over 1.5 million clones, 95% to 99% of them singletons. The sample comprised naive CD4+ T cells sorted from blood. The subset: CD45RA+ positively selected. The chain carries TRBV14 and TRBJ1-2; D might be TRBD1 (6 bases). The receptor was derived from a man in his thirties or forties in good health. The CDR3 nucleotides are TGTGCCAGCAGCCAAAGCCGCAACAGGGTAGAAGGCTACACCTTC. It specifies CASSQSRNRVEGYTF.